This T cell receptor beta chain was observed in a study of chemoradiotherapy in HPV16-positive cancers. Assay used: immunoSEQ multiplex PCR; TCRdb lists only in-frame clones, some missing. The data show more than 20,000 clones, with roughly 87% seen just once and roughly 4.7% held by the top ten. Trimming took off 1 base at V and 0 bases at J, with 9 bases between the two ends. Germline V gene lookup returns CDR1 MGHDK and CDR2 SYGVNS. This CDR3 contains 15 residues. The chain combines TRBV25-1 with TRBJ1-2; D not resolved. Source: blood, taken from a patient who underwent chemoradiotherapy. The receptor was isolated from a human donor with HPV-associated anogenital cancer. Here the CDR3 reads CASSESESPNYGYTF. DNA for the CDR3: TGTGCCAGCAGTGAATCGGAGTCCCCTAACTATGGCTACACCTTC.